This is a list of T cell receptor beta chains from one sample in a study of T cells after yellow fever vaccination. TCRdb passed the 5' RACE reads through MiXCR, listing each CDR3 protein once. The sample records 550,000 or so distinct CDR3 sequences, less than 20% being singletons. The specimen comprised PBMCs, sampled 15 days after the yellow fever booster vaccination. The receptors were sampled from a man under 40 who received the YFV17D yellow fever vaccine. The CDR3 runs from the conserved cysteine through the conserved F or W. A D gene is named only where the DNA matches it firmly. Size values are once, few and many counts, or a class for expanded clones, and some rows have none.

CDR3 DNA,CDR3 protein,D gene,clone size,CDR3 length,V gene,J gene
TGTGCCAGCTCACCACGGGGAGATACGCAGTATTTT,CASSPRGDTQYF,.,.,12,TRBV18,TRBJ2-3
TGCGCCAGCAGCCCTACGACAGGAAGAGAGACCCAGTACTTC,CASSPTTGRETQYF,.,.,14,TRBV5-1,TRBJ2-5
TGTGCCAGCAGCGTTTATATGGACAGTACAGATACGCAGTATTTT,CASSVYMDSTDTQYF,.,few,15,TRBV9,TRBJ2-3
TGCAGCGGGGAAGACCAGAACACCGGGGAGCTGTTTTTT,CSGEDQNTGELFF,.,.,13,TRBV29-1,TRBJ2-2
TGTGCCAGCAGCCCCTCCTTTTTCGGTGAGCAGTTCTTC,CASSPSFFGEQFF,.,few,13,TRBV7-9,TRBJ2-1
TGCGCCAGCAGCTTGAGACAGGAGGGCTACGAGCAGTACTTC,CASSLRQEGYEQYF,.,few,14,TRBV5-1,TRBJ2-7
TGTGCCAGCAGCGTAGGGGGTGGAGATACGCAGTATTTT,CASSVGGGDTQYF,.,.,13,TRBV9,TRBJ2-3
TGTGCCAGCAGCTTTTTCAGCGGGAGGCTCAACAATGAGCAGTTCTTC,CASSFFSGRLNNEQFF,TRBD2,few,16,TRBV3-1,TRBJ2-1
TGTGCCGTACACCGGGACGGGACCTACGAGCAGTACTTC,CAVHRDGTYEQYF,.,.,13,TRBV6-2/TRBV6-3,TRBJ2-7
TGTGCCAGCAGCCCCACCCTATTGGTGACCCAGTACTTC,CASSPTLLVTQYF,.,.,13,TRBV7-9,TRBJ2-5
TGCGCCAGCAGCTTAAAAGCAGGGGGAGCTAGCACAGATACGCAGTATTTT,CASSLKAGGASTDTQYF,TRBD1,many,17,TRBV5-1,TRBJ2-3
TGCAGTGCTAGAGATCGGGGTAGTGAAAAACTGTTTTTT,CSARDRGSEKLFF,.,.,13,TRBV20-1,TRBJ1-4
TGCAGCGTTGGAAGGTTCAACTACGAGCAGTACTTC,CSVGRFNYEQYF,.,.,12,TRBV29-1,TRBJ2-7
TGTGCCAGCAGCTTAGCCCTTGTCGGCGGGTCCGAGCCCCAGCATTTT,CASSLALVGGSEPQHF,.,.,16,TRBV7-2,TRBJ1-5
TGCGCCAGCAGCCCGGACCTGACATCCTACTGGGGCTACACCTTC,CASSPDLTSYWGYTF,.,.,15,TRBV5-1,TRBJ1-2
TGTGCCACCAGCAGAGATCTCGGGTACAATGAGCAGTTCTTC,CATSRDLGYNEQFF,.,.,14,TRBV15,TRBJ2-1
TGTGCCAGCAGTTCCGGACAGGACTATGGCTACACCTTC,CASSSGQDYGYTF,TRBD1,.,13,TRBV28,TRBJ1-2
TGTGCCAGCAGTTTTCTACGGGCCTTAGAAGAAAGCTCCTACGAGCAGTACTTC,CASSFLRALEESSYEQYF,.,few,18,TRBV12-3/TRBV12-4,TRBJ2-7
TGTGCCAGCAGCCCGATGGCCGGGGGAGAGACCCAGTACTTC,CASSPMAGGETQYF,.,.,14,TRBV7-6,TRBJ2-5
TGTGCCAGCAGTCGACGTACAGGGGGAAGAGAGACCCAGTACTTC,CASSRRTGGRETQYF,TRBD1,.,15,TRBV12-3/TRBV12-4,TRBJ2-5
TGTGCCAGCAGCCAATATAGGGGGGGCGGGGAGCTGTTTTTT,CASSQYRGGGELFF,.,few,14,TRBV3-1,TRBJ2-2
TGTGCCAGCTCTGTCCGGGAGGGCCCTTACGAGCAGTACTTC,CASSVREGPYEQYF,TRBD2,few,14,TRBV6-1,TRBJ2-7
TGTGCCAGCAGTCCCAAGACTAGCGGGAGGTACGAGCAGTACTTC,CASSPKTSGRYEQYF,TRBD2,.,15,TRBV6-1,TRBJ2-7
TGCAGCGTTGCAGCAGAGAACACCGGGGAGCTGTTTTTT,CSVAAENTGELFF,.,.,13,TRBV29-1,TRBJ2-2
TGCGCCAGCAGCCAAGAGTCCCACTCTGGGGCCAACGTCCTGACTTTC,CASSQESHSGANVLTF,.,few,16,TRBV4-3,TRBJ2-6
TGTGCCATCAGGCGGGAGCTGGGGGAGACCCAGTACTTC,CAIRRELGETQYF,TRBD2,.,13,TRBV10-3,TRBJ2-5
TGTGCCAGCAGTTACGCCGGGGAAGACTATGGCTACACCTTC,CASSYAGEDYGYTF,.,.,14,TRBV6-2/TRBV6-3,TRBJ1-2
TGTGCCATCACCCCGGGACAGGGAAGCACAGATACGCAGTATTTT,CAITPGQGSTDTQYF,TRBD1,.,15,TRBV10-3,TRBJ2-3
TGTGCCAGCAGTGTGGAGCGGCGCACCTACGAGCAGTACTTC,CASSVERRTYEQYF,.,.,14,TRBV2,TRBJ2-7
TGTGCCAGCAGTTACTCGAGGACAGGGGGGAATTACGAGCAGTACTTC,CASSYSRTGGNYEQYF,TRBD1,.,16,TRBV6-5,TRBJ2-7
TGTGCCAGCAGTTTAGGGTCTCGTAAAAACATTCAGTACTTC,CASSLGSRKNIQYF,.,few,14,TRBV12-3/TRBV12-4,TRBJ2-4
TGTGCCAGCAGATCGGGGGTTTCAGATACGCAGTATTTT,CASRSGVSDTQYF,.,few,13,TRBV7-2,TRBJ2-3
TGTGCCACCAGCACCGGACAGGGAGGAGTAACTGAAGCTTTCTTT,CATSTGQGGVTEAFF,TRBD1,few,15,TRBV15,TRBJ1-1
TGTGCCAGTAGCATTAGACAGGGATTGGGCACAGATACGCAGTATTTT,CASSIRQGLGTDTQYF,TRBD1,.,16,TRBV19,TRBJ2-3
TGCGCCAGCAGCTTCACAGGGACTATCTACAATGAGCAGTTCTTC,CASSFTGTIYNEQFF,.,.,15,TRBV5-1,TRBJ2-1
TGCGCTAGCCAGCGGGACAGGGTTTTCAATGAGCAGTTCTTC,CASQRDRVFNEQFF,TRBD1,few,14,TRBV10-1,TRBJ2-1
TGTGCCAGCACCGTGGGCGCGGCTAATGAAAAACTGTTTTTT,CASTVGAANEKLFF,.,few,14,TRBV9,TRBJ1-4
TGTGCCAGCAGCCGGGGGCGGGCCCACCGCAGAGATACGCAGTATTTT,CASSRGRAHRRDTQYF,.,few,16,TRBV9,TRBJ2-3
TGTGCCAGCAGTCTCCCAGCCAGGTTAGAGGTTTCCGGGGAGCTGTTTTTT,CASSLPARLEVSGELFF,.,.,17,TRBV12-3/TRBV12-4,TRBJ2-2
TGTGCCAGCAGCTCCCCGCGGGAGCAAGAGACCCAGTACTTC,CASSSPREQETQYF,TRBD2,.,14,TRBV5-4,TRBJ2-5
TGCAGCGTTGTCCCTAGCGGGAGGATCTGGCAGTACTTC,CSVVPSGRIWQYF,TRBD2,many,13,TRBV29-1,TRBJ2-7
TGCAGCGTTCTGGGCTTAGGGCAAGAGACCCAGTACTTC,CSVLGLGQETQYF,.,.,13,TRBV29-1,TRBJ2-5
TGTGCCAGCAGCACCGGTGACAGGGCATGGTCACCCCTCCACTTT,CASSTGDRAWSPLHF,TRBD1,.,15,TRBV12-3/TRBV12-4,TRBJ1-6
TGTGCCAGCAGCTTAAGGCCTGGGGAAGGAGGCGAGCAGTACTTC,CASSLRPGEGGEQYF,.,.,15,TRBV5-4,TRBJ2-7
TGTGCCAGCAGTTTCCTACTAGAACGAGCCGGGGAGCTGTTTTTT,CASSFLLERAGELFF,.,.,15,TRBV28,TRBJ2-2
TGCGCCAGCAGCCAGGCGGGTTTCACTGAAGCTTTCTTT,CASSQAGFTEAFF,.,few,13,TRBV5-1,TRBJ1-1
TGCGCCAGCAGGCTGGGAGACGAGGAAAAACTGTTTTTT,CASRLGDEEKLFF,.,few,13,TRBV5-1,TRBJ1-4
TGCGCCAGCAGCCAAGTAGGGAGCGGGGAGCAGTTCTTC,CASSQVGSGEQFF,.,.,13,TRBV4-3,TRBJ2-1
TGCAGTGCTGAAACTAGCGGGAGGGCCCCCCGGGACTACGAGCAGTACTTC,CSAETSGRAPRDYEQYF,TRBD2,.,17,TRBV20-1,TRBJ2-7
TGTGCCAGCAGCCCACATACAGGGGTGAGCACTGAAGCTTTCTTT,CASSPHTGVSTEAFF,TRBD1,few,15,TRBV6-5,TRBJ1-1
TGCAGCGTTGAAGATGGGGGACAGAGTTACGATACGCAGTATTTT,CSVEDGGQSYDTQYF,TRBD1,.,15,TRBV29-1,TRBJ2-3
TGCGCCAGCACCGGACTAGCGGGAGAGGATACGCAGTATTTT,CASTGLAGEDTQYF,TRBD2,.,14,TRBV5-1,TRBJ2-3
TGTGCCAGCAGCCCTACGGGACTAGGACAAGAGACCCAGTACTTC,CASSPTGLGQETQYF,TRBD2,few,15,TRBV5-4,TRBJ2-5